The T cell receptor (beta chain) described here comes from a study of blood T cell repertoires in COVID-19. About the study: From T cells, B-cell-depleted T cells, or PBMCs came the material, which was cDNA or gDNA.

Clones were read by immunoSEQ multiplex PCR, and TCRdb kept only the in-frame ones, dropping some. The sample yields some 56,000 clones, around 88% seen once. CDR1 and CDR2 (germline): MGHRA, YSYEKL. The CDR3 covers 13 residues. Deletions cut 8 bases from V and 1 base from J, with 9 bases between. This chain joins TRBV4-1 and TRBJ1-5, with D unresolved. The sequence was collected from a woman of 80 years or more with acute or convalescent COVID-19. Material: peripheral blood. Written as DNA, the CDR3 is TGCGCCAGCGGAACAGCAAGCAATCAGCCCCAGCATTTT. This gives the protein CASGTASNQPQHF.